This T cell receptor beta chain came from a study of human T cells and chemical hapten exposure. Study summary: Throughout the approximately 26-week study, diphenylcyclopropenone was applied weekly to the patients' scalps.

Study-wide results and caveats: DPC sensitization left the count of TCRs above 1 in 1000 unchanged.

Using its own MiXCR run on the RACE reads, TCRdb lists one record per CDR3 protein. The sample lists 85,000 to 100,000 distinct CDR3 sequences, roughly an eighth seen once, with over 2% in the top ten. In regard to this clonotype: Its antigen is unknown.

V lost 4 bases, J lost 7 bases, and 19 bases lay in between. Per the germline V gene, CDR1 is LGHNA and CDR2 is YNFKEQ. This CDR3 contains 15 residues. As for time point: patch test 1, 2 weeks after DPC sensitization. As to treatment: therapeutic diphenylcyclopropenone sensitization with weekly scalp DPC. Unfractionated whole blood was the source from which total RNA was extracted. The clonotype comes from a middle-aged woman with alopecia areata. Some clones in this sample may be carry-over from other donors' samples. This chain uses TRBV4-2 with TRBJ1-2, with no clear D. Material: whole blood, obtained in connection with sensitization to the hapten diphenylcyclopropenone (DPC). CDR3 in amino acids: CASSPPESSSVGYTF. The CDR3 DNA reads as TGTGCCAGCAGCCCACCCGAGAGCTCCTCTGTTGGCTACACCTTC.